This T cell receptor (beta chain) was obtained from a study of blood T cell repertoires in COVID-19. On the study more broadly: The study drew acute and convalescent COVID-19 samples from the United States, Italy and Spain. T cells, B-cell-depleted T cells, or PBMCs supplied cDNA or gDNA.

Germline CDR1 is SGHNT and CDR2 is YYREEE (reference sequence). The CDR3 is 15 amino acids. Trimming removed 2 bases at V and 2 bases at J, with 13 bases between. Clones were sequenced by immunoSEQ multiplex PCR, and TCRdb holds only the in-frame ones, with some missing. The sample contains 70,000 to 85,000 clones, about 80% of which appear only once. The receptor comes from an elderly man with acute or convalescent COVID-19. The V gene is TRBV5-4, the J gene TRBJ1-2; no firm D call. Sequencing was done on a sample of peripheral blood. CDR3 DNA: TGTGCCAGCAGCTTTGGACTTCAGAAAAACTATGGCTACACCTTC. It translates to CASSFGLQKNYGYTF.